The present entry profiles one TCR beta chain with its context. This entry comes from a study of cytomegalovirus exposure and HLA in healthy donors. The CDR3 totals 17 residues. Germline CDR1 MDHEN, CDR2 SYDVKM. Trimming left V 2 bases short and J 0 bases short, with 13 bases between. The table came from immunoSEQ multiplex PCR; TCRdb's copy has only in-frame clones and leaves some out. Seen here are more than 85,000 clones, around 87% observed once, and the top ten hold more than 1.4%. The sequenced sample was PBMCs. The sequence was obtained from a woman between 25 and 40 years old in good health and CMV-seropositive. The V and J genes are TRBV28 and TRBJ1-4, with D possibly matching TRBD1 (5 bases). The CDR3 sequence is CASSLRTPNPTNEKLFF. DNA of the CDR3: TGTGCCAGCAGTTTAAGGACACCGAACCCAACTAATGAAAAACTGTTTTTT.